The clone carrying this TCR beta chain has just a few counts. As yet, its antigen is unknown. The data derive from a study of T cell repertoires in cytomegalovirus infection. Across the study: Public signatures in TCR beta pointed to CMV infection and matching HLA type.

Via MiXCR, TCRdb re-called the reads, giving one row per CDR3 protein. The sample includes 450,000 to 600,000 distinct CDR3 sequences, approximately 10% of them seen just once. There are 18 residues in the CDR3. Germline V gives CDR1 KGHSH, CDR2 LQKENI. Trimming removed 6 bases from V and 1 base from J, with 23 bases in between. Study results and caveats: Identification of carriers of CMV plus the relevant HLA was achieved through cumulative public TCR beta family frequency. What dominated the ex vivo response were HLA-C-restricted CMV-specific TCR beta clonotypes.

The sample comprised PBMCs. This sequence joins TRBV18 and TRBJ2-3, with a weak D call TRBD1 (6 bases). The source of this sequence is a human donor in good health (CMV status not recorded). Some clones in this sample may be carry-over from other donors' samples. CDR3 loop: CASSSGQWVLDGTDTQYF. CDR3 nucleotides: TGTGCCAGCTCGAGCGGACAGTGGGTGTTAGACGGCACAGATACGCAGTATTTT.